This T cell receptor beta chain was profiled in a study of T cell repertoires in cytomegalovirus infection. Study-level results: HLA-C-restricted, CMV-specific TCR beta clonotypes were dominant ex vivo.

The germline CDR1 and CDR2 sequences are MDHEN and SYDVKM. Trimming took 3 bases from V and 4 from J; bases not matched to a gene: 7. The length of the CDR3 is 17 residues. Worth noting for this clonotype: Its antigen is as yet unknown.

TCRdb re-analysed the reads in MiXCR, keeping a single row per CDR3 protein. The profile covers under 250,000 distinct CDR3 sequences, with roughly an eighth appearing a single time and about 1.5% taken by the ten largest. The specimen sequenced was PBMCs. The V and J genes are TRBV28 and TRBJ2-1, with 12 bases fitting TRBD2. This receptor was obtained from a human donor in good health (CMV status not recorded). Some clones in this sample may be carry-over from other donors' samples. CDR3 residues: CASSFTSGLAGYNEQFF. The CDR3 DNA reads TGTGCCAGCAGTTTTACCTCGGGACTAGCGGGTTACAATGAGCAGTTCTTC.